Sequencing of this T cell receptor (beta chain) was carried out in a study of blood T cell repertoires in COVID-19. The overall study: COVID-19 samples from acute and convalescent phases originated in the United States, Italy and Spain. PBMCs, B-cell-depleted T cells, or T cells provided the cDNA or gDNA that made up the material.

In the original workflow: Amplification with reference gene primers provided the estimates of nucleated cell counts. Clones were read by immunoSEQ multiplex PCR, and TCRdb kept only the in-frame ones, dropping some. Clone size and V and J calls were adopted from that table, with D and trimming inferred from the DNA. The table includes 45,000 to 55,000 clones, about 83% detected once. V lost 4 bases and J 7 bases, leaving 10 bases between the germline ends. This CDR3 region has 11 residues. CDR1 and CDR2 from the germline V gene are DFQATT and SNEGSKA (reference sequence). This rearrangement joins TRBV20-1 to TRBJ1-1, with D perhaps matching TRBD1 (5 bases). The clonotype originates from a man between 45 and 60 years old with acute or convalescent COVID-19. Sample: peripheral blood. The DNA of the CDR3 is TGCAGTGCTAATGGGGGAGGTGAAGCTTTCTTT. This codes for CSANGGGEAFF.